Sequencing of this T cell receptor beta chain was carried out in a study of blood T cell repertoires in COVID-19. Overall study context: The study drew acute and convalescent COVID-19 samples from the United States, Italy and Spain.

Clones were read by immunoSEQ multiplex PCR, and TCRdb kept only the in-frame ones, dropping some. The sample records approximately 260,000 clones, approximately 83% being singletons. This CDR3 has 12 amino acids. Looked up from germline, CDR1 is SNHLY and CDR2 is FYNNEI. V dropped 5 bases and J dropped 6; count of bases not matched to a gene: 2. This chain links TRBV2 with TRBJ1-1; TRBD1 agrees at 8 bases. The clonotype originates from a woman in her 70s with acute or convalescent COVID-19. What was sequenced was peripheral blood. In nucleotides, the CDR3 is TGTGCCAGCAGTCCACAGGGGGCTGAAGCTTTCTTT. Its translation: CASSPQGAEAFF.